A selection of T cell receptor beta chains follows, all from one sample in a study of beta chain features in type 1 diabetes. The protocol was immunoSEQ multiplex PCR, while the TCRdb copy is restricted to in-frame clones and leaves out a portion. The table shows roughly 350,000 clones, with over 8.5% occurring only once. The sample consisted of central memory CD4+ T cells from blood. The receptors were gathered from a young man with type 1 diabetes. Each CDR3 is given with its conserved first and last residue. The D gene is left open where the match is weak. Rows give clone size only sometimes, using once, few, many, or a class for an expanded clone.

V,J,size,length,D,DNA,CDR3
TRBV28,TRBJ2-1,many,15,-,TGTGCCAGCAGTTTATTCGGAGGGGGCAACTATGAGCAGTTCTTC,CASSLFGGGNYEQFF
TRBV11-1,TRBJ2-3,many,15,TRBD2,TGTGCCAGCAGCGCCGGGACTAGCGTCACAGATACGCAGTATTTT,CASSAGTSVTDTQYF
TRBV6-5,TRBJ2-3,-,16,TRBD1,TGTGCCAGCAGTTACTCCCGGGACAGGGGGTTTTATACGCAGTATTTT,CASSYSRDRGFYTQYF
TRBV7-8,TRBJ2-5,few,15,-,TGTGCCAGCAGCTATGGGGAGCGGGTTGAGGAGACCCAGTACTTC,CASSYGERVEETQYF
TRBV5-4,TRBJ2-2,many,13,-,TGTGCCAGCAGCTTGGCACAGGCCGGGGAGCTGTTTTTT,CASSLAQAGELFF
TRBV5-1,TRBJ2-5,-,14,TRBD1,TGCGCCAGCAGCCAAACCACAGGGGAAGAGACCCAGTACTTC,CASSQTTGEETQYF
TRBV5-4,TRBJ1-1,few,13,-,TGTGCCAGCAGCTTACAGGAGGGCACTGAAGCTTTCTTT,CASSLQEGTEAFF
TRBV7-6,TRBJ2-5,-,14,-,TGTGCCAGCAGCTCCGCTAGAAAGGGGGAGACCCAGTACTTC,CASSSARKGETQYF
TRBV2,TRBJ1-5,many,14,-,TGTGCCAGCAGTTTCGCAGGGGGCAATCAGCCCCAGCATTTT,CASSFAGGNQPQHF
TRBV4-1,TRBJ2-5,-,14,-,TGCGCCAGCAGCCAAGTCGTAGTCGGAGAGACCCAGTACTTC,CASSQVVVGETQYF
TRBV28,TRBJ1-2,few,17,TRBD1,TGTGCCAGCAGTTCCCTCCTACCCACGGACAGGGGAAATGGCTACACCTTC,CASSSLLPTDRGNGYTF
TRBV6-6,TRBJ2-7,-,15,TRBD2,TGTGCCAGCAGTTGGTCGGGACTACCGGACTACGAGCAGTACTTC,CASSWSGLPDYEQYF
TRBV5-1,TRBJ2-7,-,15,TRBD1,TGCGCCAGCAGCTCCCGGGACAGGGGGCGGGACGAGCAGTACTTC,CASSSRDRGRDEQYF
TRBV5-4,TRBJ2-7,few,14,TRBD1,TGTGCCAGCAGCCTGGGACAGGGGAGGTACGAGCAGTACTTC,CASSLGQGRYEQYF
TRBV16,TRBJ2-1,-,13,-,TGTGCCAGCAGCCCCCCCGCATACAATGAGCAGTTCTTC,CASSPPAYNEQFF
TRBV7-2,TRBJ2-7,many,14,-,TGTGCCAGCAGCTTGGGACTCACGAGGGGGGAGCAGTACTTC,CASSLGLTRGEQYF
TRBV7-9,TRBJ1-5,many,15,-,TGTGCCAGCAGCTTAGATGAGGGGAACGAGCAGCCCCAGCATTTT,CASSLDEGNEQPQHF
TRBV29-1,TRBJ2-7,few,13,-,TGCAGCGTCAAATCGGGGGTGTACTACGAGCAGTACTTC,CSVKSGVYYEQYF
TRBV6-5,TRBJ2-3,-,14,-,TGTGCCAGCAGGAAGCCCGGGAGCACAGATACGCAGTATTTT,CASRKPGSTDTQYF
TRBV7-2,TRBJ2-1,few,15,TRBD1,TGTGCCAGCAGCTTACTGGTGGGGACAGAGAATGAGCAGTTCTTC,CASSLLVGTENEQFF
TRBV9,TRBJ2-1,many,15,TRBD2,TGTGCCAGCAGCGTAGGATCTAGCGGGAGCAATGAGCAGTTCTTC,CASSVGSSGSNEQFF
TRBV19,TRBJ1-2,few,15,-,TGTGCCAGTAGTACAGCAGGCCAGGGTGGAAGTGGCTACACCTTC,CASSTAGQGGSGYTF
TRBV4-1,TRBJ2-1,few,16,-,TGTGCCAGCAGCCAAGAATGGTCCGGGTCCTACAATGAGCAGTTCTTC,CASSQEWSGSYNEQFF
TRBV5-6,TRBJ2-1,few,13,-,TGTGCCAGCAGTAGGGTAGGATACAATGAGCAGTTCTTC,CASSRVGYNEQFF
TRBV27,TRBJ1-1,few,14,-,TGTGCCAGCAGTTCGACGGGCAGAAACACTGAAGCTTTCTTT,CASSSTGRNTEAFF
TRBV21-1,TRBJ2-7,many,17,-,TGTGCCAGCAGCAAAGCGCTTTCCCGGGACAGAAGTTACGAGCAGTACTTC,CASSKALSRDRSYEQYF
TRBV7-2,TRBJ1-5,few,15,-,TGCGCCAGCAGCCAACGTACGGACAGATATCAGCCCCAGCATTTT,CASSQRTDRYQPQHF
TRBV7-2,TRBJ1-2,many,16,TRBD1,TGTGCCAGCAGCTTGGGAGGGACAGGAAAACGATATGGCTACACCTTC,CASSLGGTGKRYGYTF
TRBV28,TRBJ2-2,-,15,TRBD1,TGTGCCAGCAGCACAGGGGGCGCGAACACCGGGGAGCTGTTTTTT,CASSTGGANTGELFF